These 28 T cell receptor beta chains originate from one sample sequenced in a study of blood T cell repertoires in COVID-19 (TCRdb year 2020). Library prep was done by the immunoSEQ multiplex PCR assay. This is the immuneACCESS table as TCRdb keeps it, with only in-frame sequences that have V and J called. A part of the clones is gone; compared with another copy, unresolved V genes explain less than half, and the rest is unexplained. The sample profile shows about 240,000 clones; roughly four fifths of them were found once. 3.4% of the sample lies in the top ten. Source material: peripheral blood. Receptors were obtained from a woman aged 18-29 years with acute or convalescent COVID-19.

The chain joins TRBV10-2 to TRBJ1-2; 9 bases agree with TRBD1. Germline V CDR1 and CDR2: WSHSY, SAAADI. Germline trimming cut 6 bases from V and 6 bases from J; bases unmatched to any gene: 5. CDR3 length: 13 amino acids. DNA of the CDR3: TGCGCCAGCAGGGAACAGGGGGCCCATGGCTACACCTTC. It translates to CASREQGAHGYTF.

V and J are TRBV28 and TRBJ1-5, with 9 bases aligning to TRBD1. The CDR3 extends over 15 amino acids. V lost 7 bases, J lost 5 bases, and 9 bases stayed unmatched. The germline V gene has CDR1 MDHEN and CDR2 SYDVKM. The DNA for the CDR3 is TGTGCCAGCACCACGGGCGGACAGGGGCATCAGCCCCAGCATTTT. Protein: CASTTGGQGHQPQHF.

The chain has TRBV7-9 and TRBJ2-1; 11 nucleotides agree with TRBD1. Trimming removed 5 bases from V and 6 bases from J; junction bases left unmatched: 6. The CDR3 length is 15 residues. Germline CDR1 reads SEHNR; CDR2 reads FQNEAQ (reference sequence). CDR3 in amino acids: CASSNRDRGSNEQFF. In DNA, the CDR3 is TGTGCCAGCAGCAACCGGGACAGGGGGAGCAATGAGCAGTTCTTC.

This rearrangement joins TRBV7-9 to TRBJ2-2; possible D gene TRBD1, 5 bases. Deletions cut 1 base from V and 0 bases from J, with 12 bases between. There are 17 residues in the CDR3. Per the germline V gene, CDR1 is SEHNR and CDR2 is FQNEAQ (reference sequence). The CDR3 is CASSLVGMTANTGELFF. The CDR3 nucleotides read TGTGCCAGCAGCTTAGTCGGCATGACAGCGAACACCGGGGAGCTGTTTTTT.

The rearrangement links TRBV9 to TRBJ2-1; perhaps TRBD1 as D (5 bases). The CDR3 totals 17 residues. CDR1 is SGDLS, CDR2 YYNGEE, per germline. Trimming left V 0 bases short and J 6 bases short, with 19 bases between. The CDR3 region is CASSVGVLETAFNEQFF. CDR3 nucleotide sequence: TGTGCCAGCAGCGTAGGTGTGCTGGAGACAGCCTTCAATGAGCAGTTCTTC.

The chain is built from TRBV7-6 and TRBJ2-7; 7 bases match TRBD2. The CDR3 is 16 residues long. Germline CDR1 reads SGHVS; CDR2 reads FNYEAQ. The V and J ends lost 0 bases and 6 bases, in that order; junction bases with no gene match: 11. CDR3 nucleotides: TGTGCCAGCAGCTTAGCGCCCGGCGGGAGCGGTACCGAGCAGTACTTC. The encoded protein is CASSLAPGGSGTEQYF.

This sequence joins TRBV27 and TRBJ1-5; 9 bases match TRBD1. J gave up 1 base and V 4 bases, and 2 bases lay outside the gene matches. There are 15 residues in the CDR3. The germline CDR1 and CDR2 sequences are MNHEY and SMNVEV (reference sequence). The CDR3 DNA reads as TGTGCCAGCAGTTGGACAGGGGACAGCAATCAGCCCCAGCATTTT. It is translated as CASSWTGDSNQPQHF.

The chain employs TRBV19 and TRBJ2-5; 12 positions match TRBD2. The germline gives CDR1 LNHDA, CDR2 SQIVND (reference sequence). The CDR3 is 15 residues long. V lost 5 bases and J lost 4; bases outside the gene matches: 5. CDR3 sequence (DNA): TGTGCCAGTAGTCCCCCGGGACTAGCGGGAGAGACCCAGTACTTC. Residues: CASSPPGLAGETQYF.

The genes are TRBV7-8 and TRBJ2-7; D possibly corresponds to TRBD2 (5 bases). The CDR3 totals 13 residues. The V end was cut by 5 bases, the J end by 2 bases, with 10 bases between. Germline CDR1 SGHVS, CDR2 FQNEAQ. CDR3 in amino acids: CASSTLGTYEQYF. Here the CDR3 DNA reads TGTGCCAGCAGCACCCTCGGGACCTACGAGCAGTACTTC.

The chain combines TRBV7-9 with TRBJ2-3; the match to TRBD2 covers 8 bases. This CDR3 is 14 amino acids long. V shed 2 bases, J shed 6 bases, and the junction held 4 bases outside the gene matches. Germline CDR1 and CDR2: SEHNR and FQNEAQ (reference sequence). Here the CDR3 reads CASSLFREGDTQYF. In DNA form, the CDR3 reads TGTGCCAGCAGCTTATTTCGGGAGGGTGATACGCAGTATTTT.

The CDR3 reads CASSRGRVYEQYF. CDR3 nucleotides: TGTGCCAGCAGCCGGGGGAGGGTCTACGAGCAGTACTTC. The chain combines TRBV3-1 (or the pseudogene TRBV3-2) with TRBJ2-7, with 7 bases that match TRBD2. CDR3 length: 13 residues. V was pared by 4 bases and J by 3 bases, with 3 bases of the junction left unmatched. Germline-derived CDR1 and CDR2 are LGHDT and YNNKEL (reference sequence).

The V call is TRBV10-2, the J call TRBJ2-7; TRBD2 might be the D (5 bases). The CDR3 has 14 residues. V dropped 3 bases and J dropped 6 bases, with 15 bases sitting between them. Germline CDR1 WSHSY, CDR2 SAAADI. The CDR3: CASSDGMVGSEQYF. In DNA, the CDR3 is TGCGCCAGCAGTGACGGGATGGTGGGGAGCGAGCAGTACTTC.

This chain links TRBV18 with TRBJ1-1; the D is unclear. Germline CDR1 reads KGHSH; CDR2 reads LQKENI. V was trimmed by 3 bases and J by 5 bases, leaving 10 bases between them. The CDR3 has 13 amino acids. CDR3 protein: CASSPSGETEAFF. The CDR3 coding sequence is TGTGCCAGCTCACCCTCTGGGGAGACTGAAGCTTTCTTT.

The chain combines TRBV6-5 with TRBJ1-4; TRBD1 agrees at 7 bases. The germline CDR1 and CDR2 sequences are MNHEY and SVGAGI. The CDR3 covers 15 residues. Trimming at V came to 6 bases and at J to 0 bases, leaving 4 bases not matched to a gene. The CDR3, as DNA: TGTGCCAGCAGCGGCAGGGGGGCAACTAATGAAAAACTGTTTTTT. It codes for CASSGRGATNEKLFF.

V usage is TRBV27 and J usage is TRBJ2-2; 7 bases agree with TRBD2. V gave up 6 bases and J gave up 6 bases; unmatched junction bases: 16. This CDR3 is built from 17 residues. Germline CDR1 and CDR2: MNHEY and SMNVEV (reference sequence). CDR3 loop: CASSFYGGGSLSGELFF. As DNA, the CDR3 is TGTGCCAGCAGCTTCTACGGCGGCGGGAGTCTTTCCGGGGAGCTGTTTTTT.

This rearrangement joins TRBV2 to TRBJ2-1, with a weak D call TRBD2 (5 bases). CDR3 size: 13 residues. Germline values: CDR1 SNHLY, CDR2 FYNNEI. Trimming took 5 bases from V and 3 from J, leaving 8 bases between them. The CDR3 DNA reads as TGTGCCAGCAGTAGCGGAGACTACAATGAGCAGTTCTTC. Its translation: CASSSGDYNEQFF.

The V and J genes are TRBV11-2 and TRBJ2-3, with D unresolved. The CDR3 has 12 amino acids. Trimming pared 1 base from V and 5 bases from J, leaving 4 bases between. Germline lookup yields CDR1 SGHAT and CDR2 FQNNGV. The CDR3 protein is CASSLGGDTQYF. The CDR3 DNA is TGTGCCAGCAGCTTAGGAGGAGATACGCAGTATTTT.

This sequence joins TRBV7-8 and TRBJ2-6; 8 nucleotides match TRBD1. The germline gives CDR1 SGHVS, CDR2 FQNEAQ. V trimming: 6 bases; J trimming: 0 bases; junction bases outside the gene matches: 10. The CDR3 is 18 amino acids. The CDR3 DNA is TGTGCCAGCAGATGGCCAGGGGGCTCCTACTCTGGGGCCAACGTCCTGACTTTC. Its translation: CASRWPGGSYSGANVLTF. The complete variable domain, with remaining parts taken from reference TRBV7-8 and TRBJ2-6, reads GAGVSQSPRYKVAKRGQDVALRCDPISGHVSLFWYQQALGQGPEFLTYFQNEAQLDKSGLPSDRFFAERPEGSVSTLKIQRTQQEDSAVYLCASRWPGGSYSGANVLTFGAGSRLTVL.

This chain links TRBV19 with TRBJ2-1; possible D gene TRBD2, 6 bases. This CDR3 comprises 18 residues. The V gene's germline CDR1 is LNHDA and CDR2 SQIVND (reference sequence). V dropped 5 bases and J dropped 0 bases, with 20 bases sitting between them. DNA for the CDR3: TGTGCCAGTAGTGTTAGGAGAACTAGCCCCAGCTCCTACAATGAGCAGTTCTTC. Translating gives CASSVRRTSPSSYNEQFF.

This chain uses TRBV30 with TRBJ1-1, with D possibly TRBD1 on 5 matching bases. Trimming shortened V by 8 bases and J by 5 bases, and 12 bases separated the two germline ends. Germline assignment: CDR1 GTSNPN and CDR2 SVGIG (reference sequence). The CDR3 is 11 residues long. CDR3 sequence reads: CASGEGTEAFF. DNA for the CDR3: TGTGCCAGCGGGGAGGGGACTGAAGCTTTCTTT.

The chain carries TRBV3-1 (or the pseudogene TRBV3-2) and TRBJ2-7; D gene ambiguous. The germline gives CDR1 LGHDT, CDR2 YNNKEL (reference sequence). The CDR3 is 13 residues long. The V end lost 4 bases, the J end lost 9 bases, and 16 bases lay between the germline ends. CDR3 DNA: TGTGCCAGCAGCCCCAAGATTAGTGGCGGGCAGTACTTC. This encodes CASSPKISGGQYF.

This clone came up once. V is TRBV4-3 and J is TRBJ1-4; unclear D gene. The ends were cut back, 3 bases at V and 4 bases at J, with 12 bases in the middle. CDR1 LGHNA and CDR2 YSLEER come from the germline V gene. There are 15 residues in the CDR3. CDR3 residues: CASSQIRGSNEKLFF. Written as DNA, the CDR3 is TGCGCCAGCAGCCAGATCCGGGGAAGTAATGAAAAACTGTTTTTT.

The chain uses TRBV2 and TRBJ1-2; D possibly corresponds to TRBD1 (5 bases). V was trimmed by 11 bases and J by 14 bases, leaving 21 bases between them. The CDR3 is 11 amino acids. Germline V CDR1 and CDR2: SNHLY, FYNNEI. The CDR3 loop reads CAGLDRGFTTF. CDR3 coding DNA: TGTGCCGGGCTGGACCGGGGGTTTACAACCTTC.

This clone was seen more than once but under ten times. Other DNA sequences in the sample encode the same CDR3. V and J are TRBV28 and TRBJ1-1; 8 bases fit TRBD1. J lost 1 base, V lost 4 bases, and 5 bases had no gene match. Per the germline V gene, CDR1 is MDHEN and CDR2 is SYDVKM. The CDR3 extends over 15 amino acids. Here the CDR3 reads CASSSQGAGNTEAFF. The CDR3 bases are TGTGCCAGCAGTTCCCAGGGGGCGGGGAACACTGAAGCTTTCTTT.

CDR3 coding DNA: TGTGCCAGCAGCCTTAAGAGGGGACAGGGAGCCTATAATTCACCCCTCCACTTT. Translating gives CASSLKRGQGAYNSPLHF. J is TRBJ1-6 and V is TRBV3-1 (or the pseudogene TRBV3-2); 9 positions match TRBD1. Per the germline V gene, CDR1 is LGHDT and CDR2 is YNNKEL (reference sequence). With 4 bases clipped from V and 2 bases from J, the junction kept 9 bases outside the gene matches. The CDR3 has 18 amino acids.

With respect to this clone: Different DNA sequences within this sample yield the same CDR3. V usage is TRBV18 and J usage is TRBJ1-2; tentatively, D is TRBD1 (5 bases). V dropped 3 bases and J dropped 6 bases, with 11 bases sitting between them. This CDR3 has 13 amino acids. Germline CDR1 and CDR2: KGHSH and LQKENI. The CDR3 is CASSPGQGHGYTF. DNA of the CDR3: TGTGCCAGCTCACCTGGGCAGGGTCATGGCTACACCTTC.

This clone was seen once. The chain is built from TRBV19 and TRBJ1-1; possible D gene TRBD1, 6 bases. The germline V gene has CDR1 LNHDA and CDR2 SQIVND (reference sequence). V lost 3 bases, J lost 1 base, and 24 bases lay in between. There are 19 residues in the CDR3. For the CDR3, the DNA is TGTGCCAGTAGTATTCTATCGACAGGCCGTGTAATACCGAACACTGAAGCTTTCTTT. The encoded protein is CASSILSTGRVIPNTEAFF.

The rearrangement joins TRBV28 to TRBJ1-2; D is possibly TRBD1 (6 bases). The CDR3 covers 14 residues. Germline CDR1 and CDR2: MDHEN and SYDVKM. Trimming stripped 6 bases from V and 4 bases from J, with 15 bases between. CDR3 protein: CASRDSTWGYGYTF. The CDR3 coding sequence is TGTGCCAGCAGGGACAGCACCTGGGGCTATGGCTACACCTTC.